This entry lists 19 T cell receptor beta chains sequenced from one sample in a study of control samples from healthy donors and cancer patients. Sequencing used immunoSEQ multiplex PCR; TCRdb keeps in-frame clones, though not all of them. The table includes approximately 150,000 clones, approximately 93% detected once. What was sequenced was blood. The receptor source for this set is a man between 18 and 35 years old in good health.

The chain is built from TRBV5-6 and TRBJ2-7, with 10 bases matching TRBD1. The CDR3 runs 15 residues. Trimming removed 4 bases from V and 5 bases from J; junction bases left unmatched: 9. CDR1 SGHDT and CDR2 YYEEEE come from the germline V gene. In nucleotides, the CDR3 is TGTGCCAGCAGCCCGGATGGGACAGGGGACCACGAGCAGTACTTC. Amino acid sequence: CASSPDGTGDHEQYF.

This sequence joins TRBV9 and TRBJ2-2; weak D call: TRBD2 (6 bases). V lost 0 bases to trimming and J lost 5 bases, with 11 bases between them. Germline CDR1 SGDLS, CDR2 YYNGEE. This CDR3 region has 15 residues. Written as DNA, the CDR3 is TGTGCCAGCAGCGTAGAAGCGGGTTTTACCGGGGAGCTGTTTTTT. Translating it yields CASSVEAGFTGELFF.

This clone was counted once. The chain couples TRBV21-1 to TRBJ2-7; TRBD1 is the table's D call and was not checked against the DNA. TRBV21-1 is shown as a pseudogene. The CDR3 length is 14 residues. CDR3 sequence reads: CASSQGTGGYEQYF. In DNA form, the CDR3 reads TGTGCCAGCAGCCAAGGGACAGGGGGTTACGAGCAGTACTTC.

The chain is built from TRBV19 and TRBJ1-4; TRBD1 might be the D (5 bases). This CDR3 contains 15 residues. Germline CDR1 reads LNHDA; CDR2 reads SQIVND (reference sequence). The V gene lost 5 bases and the J gene lost 0 bases, with 10 bases spanning the gap. The CDR3 nucleotides read TGTGCCAGTAGTGACAGACACTCAACTAATGAAAAACTGTTTTTT. Encoded protein: CASSDRHSTNEKLFF.

This chain joins TRBV4-2 and TRBJ1-1, with 9 bases lining up with TRBD1. CDR1 and CDR2 from the germline V gene are LGHNA and YNFKEQ. CDR3 length: 13 amino acids. V was clipped by 0 bases and J by 11 bases; unmatched bases: 4. This CDR3 is CASSQERTGAAFF. DNA for the CDR3: TGTGCCAGCAGCCAAGAACGGACAGGGGCCGCTTTCTTT.

The CDR3 region is CASSYHSSGTPGTQYF. CDR3 DNA sequence: TGTGCCAGCAGTTACCATTCTAGCGGGACCCCCGGGACCCAGTACTTC. The gene calls are TRBV6-2 or TRBV6-3 and TRBJ2-5; TRBD2 matches at 9 bases. From germline, CDR1 is MNHEY and CDR2 SVGEGT. V lost 2 bases to trimming and J lost 7 bases; unmatched junction nucleotides: 11. The CDR3 has 16 amino acids.

The V and J genes are TRBV7-8 and TRBJ2-3, with 7 nucleotides matching TRBD1. Germline V gene sequence: CDR1 SGHVS, CDR2 FQNEAQ. After removal of 8 bases from V and 2 bases from J, the junction contained 10 bases not matched to a gene. The CDR3 covers 15 residues. Here the CDR3 DNA reads TGTGCCAGCGCCCTAATACAGGGGTTCACAGATACGCAGTATTTT. Its translation: CASALIQGFTDTQYF. Filled out from reference TRBV7-8 and TRBJ2-3, the complete variable domain reads GAGVSQSPRYKVAKRGQDVALRCDPISGHVSLFWYQQALGQGPEFLTYFQNEAQLDKSGLPSDRFFAERPEGSVSTLKIQRTQQEDSAVYLCASALIQGFTDTQYFGPGTRLTVL.

The rearrangement links TRBV15 to TRBJ1-3; TRBD1 aligns across 10 bases. The CDR3 contains 17 residues. Germline V gene data show CDR1 as LNHNV and CDR2 as YYDKDF (reference sequence). V dropped 0 bases and J dropped 4; count of bases not matched to a gene: 6. The CDR3 loop reads CATSREGTGDPGNTIYF. The CDR3 DNA sequence: TGTGCCACCAGCAGAGAAGGGACAGGGGATCCCGGAAACACCATATATTTT.

The chain couples TRBV3-1 (or the pseudogene TRBV3-2) to TRBJ1-1, with TRBD1 as a possible D gene (6 bases). CDR1 and CDR2 (germline): LGHDT, YNNKEL (reference sequence). Trimming took off 2 bases at V and 6 bases at J, with 16 bases between the two ends. The CDR3 runs 15 residues. The CDR3, as DNA: TGTGCCAGCAGCCAATCCCGTACAGGGATGCCTGAAGCTTTCTTT. Residues: CASSQSRTGMPEAFF.

DNA of the CDR3: TGCGCCAGCAGTGAGCACTCTGGAAACACCATATATTTT. Translated, it gives CASSEHSGNTIYF. The chain couples TRBV10-1 to TRBJ1-3, with no clear D. CDR1 and CDR2 (germline): WNHNN, SYGVQD (reference sequence). The CDR3 length is 13 residues. V was pared by 2 bases and J by 0 bases, with 2 bases between.

J is TRBJ2-3 and V is TRBV20-1, with TRBD2 as a possible D gene (5 bases). Germline CDR1 and CDR2: DFQATT and SNEGSKA (reference sequence). V dropped 3 bases and J dropped 2 bases, with 18 bases sitting between them. The CDR3 length is 16 residues. This chain's CDR3 is CSASPSRGIPTDTQYF. In nucleotides, the CDR3 is TGCAGTGCTAGTCCCAGTCGGGGAATCCCCACAGATACGCAGTATTTT.

This chain connects TRBV19 to TRBJ1-4; D not certain. Germline V CDR1 and CDR2: LNHDA, SQIVND (reference sequence). The length of the CDR3 is 16 residues. Trimming removed 4 bases from V and 6 bases from J, with 18 bases in between. CDR3 nucleotide sequence: TGTGCCAGTAGTAGCACATCGACCGTGGCACATGAAAAACTGTTTTTT. It translates to CASSSTSTVAHEKLFF.

The chain has TRBV10-3 and TRBJ1-6, with D hard to call. V gave up 2 bases and J gave up 6 bases, with 11 bases separating them. Per the germline V gene, CDR1 is ENHRY and CDR2 is SYGVKD. This CDR3 contains 15 residues. This chain's CDR3 is CAISEAGPSNSPLHF. CDR3 DNA sequence: TGTGCCATCAGTGAGGCGGGTCCGAGTAATTCACCCCTCCACTTT.

V is TRBV4-2 and J is TRBJ1-3; no clear D gene. V was pared by 1 base and J by 0 bases, with 16 bases between. Germline CDR1 is LGHNA and CDR2 is YNFKEQ. This CDR3 is 18 amino acids long. The CDR3, as DNA: TGTGCCAGCAGCCAAGCGCCCCCCCGCGCGATCTCTGGAAACACCATATATTTT. Its translation is CASSQAPPRAISGNTIYF.

V and J are TRBV21-1 and TRBJ1-1; the D call TRBD1 from the table was never checked on the DNA. TRBV21-1 is marked as a pseudogene. There are 12 residues in the CDR3. CDR3 region: CASRSDRNEAFF. CDR3 sequence (DNA): TGTGCCAGCAGATCTGACAGAAATGAAGCTTTCTTT.

The V gene is TRBV5-6, the J gene TRBJ2-2; D gene unclear. Germline CDR1 is SGHDT and CDR2 is YYEEEE. V lost 0 bases and J 1 base, leaving 10 bases between the germline ends. This CDR3 is built from 16 residues. CDR3 bases: TGTGCCAGCAGCTTGGGTTTATTACAGAACACCGGGGAGCTGTTTTTT. Protein: CASSLGLLQNTGELFF.

The gene calls are TRBV4-2 and TRBJ1-3; D is undetermined. The germline V gene has CDR1 LGHNA and CDR2 YNFKEQ. The V end was cut by 3 bases, the J end by 3 bases, with 15 bases between. The CDR3 sequence is 16 residues long. The CDR3 DNA reads TGTGCCAGCAGCCACGGGAGGAGGGAGAATGGAAACACCATATATTTT. Translated, it gives CASSHGRRENGNTIYF.

V gene TRBV3-1 (or the pseudogene TRBV3-2) combines with J gene TRBJ1-3; no clear D. V was pared by 8 bases and J by 4 bases, with 12 bases between. There are 13 residues in the CDR3. Per germline, CDR1 LGHDT and CDR2 YNNKEL (reference sequence). In nucleotides, the CDR3 is TGTGCCAGCGGGCCCTTCTCCGGAAACACCATATATTTT. Protein sequence: CASGPFSGNTIYF.

This sequence joins TRBV30 and TRBJ2-2; 12 bases agree with TRBD2. Germline CDR1 GTSNPN, CDR2 SVGIG (reference sequence). CDR3 length: 18 residues. J lost 0 bases, V lost 3 bases, and 8 bases had no gene match. CDR3 region: CAWRATSGSFANTGELFF. The CDR3, as DNA: TGTGCCTGGAGGGCGACTAGCGGGAGTTTCGCGAACACCGGGGAGCTGTTTTTT.